Detailed here is one T cell receptor beta chain. Its recognized antigen is unknown. No clone much larger than this one lies a single base away; base qualities are absent. TCRbeta CDR3 regions were amplified from genomic DNA by means of the immunoSEQ Assay, a bias-controlled multiplex PCR. The authors' analysis ran thus. The number of nucleated cells in each sample was estimated from the amplification of reference gene primers within the assay. To quantify the absolute abundance of each unique TCRbeta CDR3 rearrangement, sequence reads were collapsed and filtered. For each sample, productive Simpson clonality was calculated as the square root of Simpson's diversity index over productive rearrangements. TCRdb stores this immuneACCESS table with in-frame sequences only. Part of the clones is absent; in the studies checked, under half of the shortfall reflects unresolved V genes, and no reason is known for the rest. D and trimming come from the DNA, and the V and J calls and clone size come from that table. The sample data list over 50,000 clones, and approximately 80% of these were observed just once. The ten largest clones take up 5.3% of the sample.

The collaborating institutions used their own protocols to collect whole blood in K2EDTA tubes. Collaborator samples were shipped for TCRbeta analysis as frozen whole blood, isolated PBMCs, or DNA extracted from either sample type. The data originate from a study of blood T cell repertoires in COVID-19 (dated by TCRdb to the early 2020s). With regard to the full study: Samples from collaborators originated in the United States, Italy and Spain and spanned both the acute and convalescent phases of COVID-19. Deeply sampled blood TCRbeta repertoires from subjects exposed to, actively infected with, or recovered from COVID-19 were included in the dataset. The repertoires were made available in a free public database intended to serve as a resource for research on the immune response to SARS-CoV-2. The sample metadata nearly always contained a de-identified subject ID, COVID-19 status, age in years and sex. The prospective study material was composed of cDNA or gDNA derived from T cells, B-cell-depleted T cells, or PBMCs. Samples came from the ongoing ImmuneRACE study (first 160 participants) plus 1,254 subjects from 6 global collaborators. Where available, HLA class I and class II types were taken from metadata supplied by the sample provider and were not determined by assay-based typing.

Measured from the cysteine to the phenylalanine, the CDR3 is 15 residues long. The entry retains the CDR3 DNA only, 45 bases that are in frame from base 1. As encoded in the germline V gene (reference sequence), CDR1 is SEHNR while CDR2 is FQNEAQ. The V end loses 1 base and the J end loses 2 bases, and a stretch of 9 bases separates them. Summary of the overall study and its limitations: How much clinical and demographic metadata was included differed by source and by participant, and the metadata was provided uncurated.

The rearranged chain carries TRBV7-9 and TRBJ1-5, with the D gene too uncertain to name. Sequenced: peripheral blood. The TCR originated in a man between 65 and 79 years old with acute or convalescent COVID-19. The bases read TGTGCCAGCAGCTTAGGGGCTGGGCGCAATCAGCCCCAGCATTTT. The translation is CASSLGAGRNQPQHF.